The 28 T cell receptor beta chains given below trace back to one sample, sequenced in a study of blood T cell repertoires in COVID-19. The protocol was immunoSEQ multiplex PCR, while the TCRdb copy is restricted to in-frame clones and leaves out a portion. The data contain about 54,000 clones, roughly 90% of them seen just once; the ten biggest clones take up about 8.5%. The sequencing input was peripheral blood. These receptors all come from a man aged 55 to 69 with active COVID-19.

V gene TRBV11-1 combines with J gene TRBJ1-4; D remains unclear. The CDR3 is made up of 16 amino acids. The germline CDR1 and CDR2 sequences are SGHAT and FQDESV (reference sequence). V was cut by 4 bases and J by 8 bases, with 20 bases left in between. CDR3 DNA sequence: TGTGCCAGCAGCTCCCGCGCTGGGCATCACGTAGAAAAACTGTTTTTT. It codes for CASSSRAGHHVEKLFF.

The V call is TRBV6-5, the J call TRBJ2-7, with 9 bases fitting TRBD1. V dropped 6 bases and J dropped 3; count of bases not matched to a gene: 6. The V gene's germline CDR1 is MNHEY and CDR2 SVGAGI. This CDR3 has 14 residues. CDR3 DNA: TGTGCCAGCAGCACAGGACAGGGGTACTACGAGCAGTACTTC. Amino acids: CASSTGQGYYEQYF.

The chain employs TRBV7-2 and TRBJ1-2; maybe TRBD1 (5 bases). Trimming pared 4 bases from V and 5 bases from J, leaving 11 bases between. Germline-derived CDR1 and CDR2 are SGHTA and FQGNSA. CDR3 length: 13 amino acids. CDR3 sequence: CASSYSKGYGYTF. In DNA, the CDR3 is TGTGCCAGCAGCTACTCTAAGGGGTATGGCTACACCTTC.

This chain joins TRBV30 and TRBJ1-2; possibly TRBD1 for D (5 bases). The CDR3 extends over 24 amino acids. Germline V gene lookup returns CDR1 GTSNPN and CDR2 SVGIG (reference sequence). V was pared by 0 bases and J by 5 bases, with 43 bases between. CDR3 nucleotides: TGTGCCTGGAGTGTAGGTACCGGTCTTGGTGGTGGGACTCCGTCGATCCGTCGACCTTATGGCTACACCTTC. Translating gives CAWSVGTGLGGGTPSIRRPYGYTF.

The rearrangement links TRBV5-8 to TRBJ2-5; 12 positions match TRBD1. Germline trimming cut 3 bases from V and 9 bases from J; bases unmatched to any gene: 3. Germline CDR1 is SGHTS and CDR2 is YDEGEE. The CDR3 loop spans 13 amino acids. DNA of the CDR3: TGTGCCAGCAGCTGGGACAGGGGGCGCCCCCAGTACTTC. Translating it yields CASSWDRGRPQYF.

The chain joins TRBV18 to TRBJ1-5, with D perhaps TRBD1 (5 bases). Trimming cost V 0 bases and J 7 bases, with 7 bases left between them. The V gene's germline CDR1 is KGHSH and CDR2 LQKENI. The CDR3 covers 13 residues. CDR3 sequence (DNA): TGTGCCAGCTCACCACCGGGGGGACAGCCCCAGCATTTT. Encoded protein: CASSPPGGQPQHF. The full variable domain, its missing parts supplied by reference TRBV18 and TRBJ1-5, is NAGVMQNPRHLVRRRGQEARLRCSPMKGHSHVYWYRQLPEEGLKFMVYLQKENIIDESGMPKERFSAEFPKEGPSILRIQQVVRGDSAAYFCASSPPGGQPQHFGDGTRLSIL.

This clone was counted only a few times. The V gene is TRBV4-1, the J gene TRBJ2-7; 10 positions match TRBD2. Germline loops: CDR1 MGHRA, CDR2 YSYEKL. With 3 bases clipped from V and 4 bases from J, the junction kept 15 bases outside the gene matches. The CDR3 has 18 residues. The CDR3 here is CASSQAWPITSGTYEQYF. CDR3 nucleotides: TGCGCCAGCAGCCAGGCATGGCCGATTACTAGCGGGACTTACGAGCAGTACTTC.

The chain uses TRBV11-2 and TRBJ1-4, with 8 bases lining up with TRBD1. The length of the CDR3 is 15 residues. Germline CDR1 is SGHAT and CDR2 is FQNNGV. J was trimmed by 5 bases and V by 5 bases; bases with no gene match: 7. The CDR3 DNA is TGTGCCAGCAGCGCCGGACAGGGATGGAATGAAAAACTGTTTTTT. Its translation is CASSAGQGWNEKLFF.

V gene TRBV5-6 combines with J gene TRBJ1-2, with D unresolved. This CDR3 has 12 amino acids. The germline V and J ends were trimmed by 0 bases and 5 bases, with 5 bases remaining between them. In germline, CDR1 is SGHDT, CDR2 YYEEEE. The DNA for the CDR3 is TGTGCCAGCAGCTTGGCAGATTATGGCTACACCTTC. It is translated as CASSLADYGYTF. The full variable domain, with the rest looked up from reference TRBV5-6 and TRBJ1-2, is DAGVTQSPTHLIKTRGQQVTLRCSPKSGHDTVSWYQQALGQGPQFIFQYYEEEERQRGNFPDRFSGHQFPNYSSELNVNALLLGDSALYLCASSLADYGYTFGSGTRLTVV.

With regard to this clone: Germline and junction disagree at one end, which may indicate a read error. The chain uses TRBV5-1 and TRBJ2-5; possibly TRBD2 for D (5 bases). Germline-derived CDR1 and CDR2 are SGHRS and YFSETQ. The CDR3 has 14 amino acids. CDR3: CTSSLTDYQETQYF. As DNA, the CDR3 is TGCACCAGCAGCTTAACGGACTACCAAGAGACCCAGTACTTC.

The chain carries TRBV7-3 and TRBJ2-2; 10 bases are a match to TRBD2. V trimming: 5 bases; J trimming: 5 bases; junction bases outside the gene matches: 17. The CDR3 sequence is 19 residues long. Germline-derived CDR1 and CDR2 are SGHTA and FQGTGA. CDR3 residues: CASSKASGRAAWYTGELFF. CDR3 nucleotide sequence: TGTGCCAGCAGCAAGGCCAGCGGGAGGGCCGCGTGGTATACCGGGGAGCTGTTTTTT. The full variable domain, with the rest looked up from reference TRBV7-3 and TRBJ2-2, is GAGVSQTPSNKVTEKGKYVELRCDPISGHTALYWYRQSLGQGPEFLIYFQGTGAADDSGLPNDRFFAVRPEGSVSTLKIQRTERGDSAVYLCASSKASGRAAWYTGELFFGEGSRLTVL.

This clone was picked up one time. The chain employs TRBV9 and TRBJ2-1; no reliable D call. Per germline, CDR1 SGDLS and CDR2 YYNGEE. V lost 3 bases to trimming and J lost 6 bases, with 10 bases between them. The CDR3 runs to 13 residues. The CDR3 nucleotides are TGTGCCAGCAGCGCGGTAGTTAGCAATGAGCAGTTCTTC. It translates to CASSAVVSNEQFF.

The chain joins TRBV5-1 to TRBJ2-3; 11 bases match TRBD2. The CDR3 length is 17 residues. Looked up from germline, CDR1 is SGHRS and CDR2 is YFSETQ. V lost 0 bases and J lost 1; bases outside the gene matches: 4. CDR3 sequence (DNA): TGCGCCAGCAGCTTGGGGATAGCGGGAGGGGGCACAGATACGCAGTATTTT. It yields the protein CASSLGIAGGGTDTQYF.

This clone was observed once. This sequence joins TRBV5-1 and TRBJ2-5; perhaps TRBD2 as D (6 bases). The CDR3 length is 13 residues. Trimming left V 0 bases short and J 5 bases short, with 8 bases between. Germline CDR1 SGHRS, CDR2 YFSETQ. For the CDR3, the DNA is TGCGCCAGCAGCTTGGTCAGCGGGGAGACCCAGTACTTC. It encodes CASSLVSGETQYF.

V is TRBV21-1 and J is TRBJ2-1; no DNA check was done on the table's D call, TRBD2. TRBV21-1 is an annotated pseudogene. The CDR3 contains 15 residues. The CDR3 nucleotides read TGTGCCAGCATCACCACTAGCGGGAGGGGCAATGAGCAGTTCTTC. Its protein product is CASITTSGRGNEQFF.

This clone was picked up a small number of times. The rearrangement uses TRBV5-5 and TRBJ1-5; 8 nucleotides align to TRBD1. The V segment lost 0 bases and the J segment 6 bases; nucleotides outside the gene matches: 2. From germline, CDR1 is SGHKS and CDR2 YYEKEE (reference sequence). The CDR3 is 14 residues long. As DNA, the CDR3 is TGTGCCAGCAGCTTGGGACAGGGGAGTCAGCCCCAGCATTTT. It encodes CASSLGQGSQPQHF. The complete variable domain, with remaining parts taken from reference TRBV5-5 and TRBJ1-5, reads DAGVTQSPTHLIKTRGQQVTLRCSPISGHKSVSWYQQVLGQGPQFIFQYYEKEERGRGNFPDRFSARQFPNYSSELNVNALLLGDSALYLCASSLGQGSQPQHFGDGTRLSIL.

The rearrangement links TRBV6-2 or TRBV6-3 to TRBJ2-5, with TRBD1 matching 7 bases. The CDR3 consists of 12 residues. J gave up 6 bases and V 6 bases, and 4 bases lay outside the gene matches. CDR1 MNHEY and CDR2 SVGEGT come from the germline V gene. The CDR3 nucleotides are TGTGCCAGCAGCAGGGACAGTCAGACCCAGTACTTC. Amino acids: CASSRDSQTQYF.

The chain has TRBV6-5 and TRBJ2-7, with 9 positions matching TRBD2. This CDR3 has 16 amino acids. J gave up 3 bases and V 0 bases, and 6 bases lay outside the gene matches. The germline V gene encodes CDR1 MNHEY and CDR2 SVGAGI. The CDR3 sequence is CASSYSTSGSNYEQYF. Here the CDR3 DNA reads TGTGCCAGCAGTTACTCGACTAGCGGTTCGAACTACGAGCAGTACTTC.

This chain connects TRBV5-1 to TRBJ1-1, with 9 bases lining up with TRBD1. The CDR3 has 13 residues. V lost 3 bases and J lost 3; bases outside the gene matches: 0. The V gene's germline CDR1 is SGHRS and CDR2 YFSETQ. The CDR3 nucleotides read TGCGCCAGCAGCTGGGACAGGGACACTGAAGCTTTCTTT. This gives the protein CASSWDRDTEAFF.

This sequence joins TRBV3-1 (or the pseudogene TRBV3-2) and TRBJ2-2, with a tentative D call TRBD2 (5 bases). Trimming cost V 2 bases and J 6 bases, with 7 bases left between them. CDR1 LGHDT and CDR2 YNNKEL come from the germline V gene (reference sequence). The CDR3 covers 13 residues. CDR3 nucleotide sequence: TGTGCCAGCAGCCAAAGAGCGGCCGGGGAGCTGTTTTTT. Its protein product is CASSQRAAGELFF.

The chain employs TRBV6-6 and TRBJ2-1; TRBD2 aligns across 8 bases. Germline values: CDR1 MNHNY, CDR2 SVGAGI (reference sequence). CDR3 length: 15 amino acids. V gave up 2 bases and J gave up 6 bases; unmatched junction bases: 6. This chain's CDR3 is CASSYKRESLNEQFF. CDR3 DNA sequence: TGTGCCAGCAGTTACAAGCGGGAGTCACTCAATGAGCAGTTCTTC.

This clone was picked up one time. CDR3 in amino acids: CASSPTSGSQEQFF. The CDR3 coding sequence is TGTGCCAGCTCGCCAACTAGCGGGAGCCAGGAGCAGTTCTTC. The chain is built from TRBV18 and TRBJ2-1; 11 bases are shared with TRBD2. The CDR3 covers 14 residues. The germline CDR1 and CDR2 sequences are KGHSH and LQKENI. V shed 6 bases, J shed 10 bases, and the junction held 8 bases outside the gene matches.

Only one count was recorded for this clone. CDR3 region: CASTPRRGTGELFF. CDR3 bases: TGTGCCAGCACCCCCCGAAGGGGGACCGGGGAGCTGTTTTTT. The chain recombines TRBV19 with TRBJ2-2; D perhaps matches TRBD1 (6 bases). The germline V gene encodes CDR1 LNHDA and CDR2 SQIVND (reference sequence). This CDR3 is 14 amino acids long. V lost 9 bases to trimming and J lost 5 bases, with 16 bases between them.

The rearrangement joins TRBV19 to TRBJ1-2; D is ambiguous. Germline V gene data show CDR1 as LNHDA and CDR2 as SQIVND (reference sequence). The CDR3 totals 12 residues. The V gene lost 6 bases and the J gene lost 8 bases, with 13 bases spanning the gap. CDR3 in amino acids: CASSRDGVGYTF. The CDR3 bases are TGTGCCAGTAGCCGTGACGGGGTCGGCTACACCTTC.

The V gene is TRBV19, the J gene TRBJ2-5, with 10 bases lining up with TRBD2. Per germline, CDR1 LNHDA and CDR2 SQIVND (reference sequence). The J segment lost 2 bases and the V segment lost 3 bases, leaving 9 bases of the junction unmatched. CDR3 size: 17 residues. The CDR3 DNA follows: TGTGCCAGTAGTATTGGTCTAGCGGGAGAGAGACAAGAGACCCAGTACTTC. Its protein product is CASSIGLAGERQETQYF.

The J gene is TRBJ2-6, the V gene TRBV9; possibly TRBD2 for D (5 bases). The V end lost 6 bases, the J end lost 2 bases, and 6 bases lay between the germline ends. The germline V gene has CDR1 SGDLS and CDR2 YYNGEE. This CDR3 contains 13 residues. The CDR3, as DNA: TGTGCCAGCATGAGGGCTGGGGCCAACGTCCTGACTTTC. Translating it yields CASMRAGANVLTF.

The chain joins TRBV18 to TRBJ1-5; 8 positions match TRBD1. There are 14 residues in the CDR3. Germline V lookup: CDR1 KGHSH, CDR2 LQKENI. J lost 6 bases, V lost 5 bases, and 6 bases had no gene match. The CDR3 DNA reads as TGTGCCAGCTCAGAACAGGGGGTGAGTCAGCCCCAGCATTTT. This codes for CASSEQGVSQPQHF.

The chain recombines TRBV7-9 with TRBJ2-2, with TRBD1 identical over 7 bases. Germline lookup yields CDR1 SEHNR and CDR2 FQNEAQ (reference sequence). The CDR3 runs to 14 residues. Unmatched junction bases numbered 6, after V lost 5 bases and J lost 6 bases. CDR3 nucleotide sequence: TGTGCCAGCAGCCTCGACAGGGACCCCGGGGAGCTGTTTTTT. Amino acid sequence: CASSLDRDPGELFF. The full variable domain, completed using reference TRBV7-9 and TRBJ2-2, is DTGVSQNPRHKITKRGQNVTFRCDPISEHNRLYWYRQTLGQGPEFLTYFQNEAQLEKSRLLSDRFSAERPKGSFSTLEIQRTEQGDSAMYLCASSLDRDPGELFFGEGSRLTVL.